This T cell receptor beta chain was identified in a study of T cells after yellow fever vaccination. Whole-study results and caveats: Primary-vaccination clones mostly resurfaced post-booster (nearly 97% CD4, roughly 87% CD8).

Generation of TCR cDNA used 5'RACE template switching (which added a universal primer site and UMIs). TCRdb called the 5' RACE reads again in MiXCR, with one record for every CDR3 protein. The table lists about 150,000 distinct CDR3 sequences, about 6.2% of them singletons. CDR1 is SGHNT, CDR2 YYREEE, per germline (reference sequence). There are 12 residues in the CDR3. Trimming shortened V by 2 bases and J by 7 bases, and 7 bases separated the two germline ends. Comments on this clonotype: The antigen is not known.

The specimen comprised CD4+ T cells sorted from PBMCs, sampled on the day of the first yellow fever vaccination. The V gene is TRBV5-4, the J gene TRBJ2-1; possibly TRBD2 for D (5 bases). This receptor was obtained from a man aged 18 to 30 who received the YFV17D yellow fever vaccine. The CDR3 DNA follows: TGTGCCAGCAGCTTCGTAGCGAATGAGCAGTTCTTC. It encodes CASSFVANEQFF.